The rows below give T cell receptor beta chains drawn from one sample of a study of T cell repertoires in cytomegalovirus infection. TCRdb recomputed calls from the reads with MiXCR, one row per CDR3 protein. The repertoire has about 130,000 distinct CDR3 sequences, 25% to 35% of them found once; the top ten carry about 52%. For these receptors, no antigen is known. The sequences come from CD8+ T cells from cultured PBMCs, collected from culture after CMV antigen stimulation. All receptors come from a human donor in good health (CMV status not recorded). Some clones in this sample may be carry-over from other donors' samples. CDR3s include the opening cysteine and the closing phenylalanine or tryptophan. A D gene is named only where the DNA matches it firmly. Rows give clone size only sometimes, using once, few, many, or a class for an expanded clone.

cdr3_nt	cdr3_aa	j_call	v_call	clone_size	d_call
TGTGCCAGCAGCCCGGGAGCCAAAAACATTCAGTACTTC	CASSPGAKNIQYF	TRBJ2-4	TRBV27	-	-
TGTGCCAGCAGGCCCTCAGGTTACAATGAGCAGTTCTTC	CASRPSGYNEQFF	TRBJ2-1	TRBV14	few	-
TGTGCCAGTAGTAACGCGGCCCCCCGGGATCAGCCCCAGCATTTT	CASSNAAPRDQPQHF	TRBJ1-5	TRBV19	many	-
TGTGCCAGCAGTTACCTAGGACACAACTTGGAAGCTTTCTTT	CASSYLGHNLEAFF	TRBJ1-1	TRBV6-2/TRBV6-3	-	-
TGTGCTATATGGGGGCAGGAAACCTACGAGCAGTACTTC	CAIWGQETYEQYF	TRBJ2-7	TRBV2	few	-
TGTGCCATCAGTTCGGTGGGGGTTAACACTGAAGCTTTCTTT	CAISSVGVNTEAFF	TRBJ1-1	TRBV10-3	-	-
TGTGCCAGCAGCTTGGGCCCTGCGACAGATACGCAGTATTTT	CASSLGPATDTQYF	TRBJ2-3	TRBV11-2	-	-
TGTGCCAGCAGTTTAGTGGCCAGCAATCAGCCCCAGCATTTT	CASSLVASNQPQHF	TRBJ1-5	TRBV12-3/TRBV12-4	many	-
TGTGCCAGCAGTCCGCCTGACTCTGGAAACACCATATATTTT	CASSPPDSGNTIYF	TRBJ1-3	TRBV5-4	-	-
TGTGCCAGCAGCCCTCAGGACTTC	CASSPQDF	TRBJ2-7	TRBV7-9	few	-
TGTGCCAGCAGTTTGAATCCAAACTATGGCTACACCTTC	CASSLNPNYGYTF	TRBJ1-2	TRBV12-3/TRBV12-4	few	-
TGTGCCAGCAGTTTGAACGCTCCCAGACAAAGGCCTGGAAACACCATATATTTT	CASSLNAPRQRPGNTIYF	TRBJ1-3	TRBV12-3/TRBV12-4	-	-
TGTGCCAGCAGCCCAGAGACTAGCGGGAAATACAATGAGCAGTTCTTC	CASSPETSGKYNEQFF	TRBJ2-1	TRBV11-2	many	TRBD2
TGCAGTGCTAGAAGTGATGCGGGGGGAATCTACAATGAGCAGTTCTTC	CSARSDAGGIYNEQFF	TRBJ2-1	TRBV20-1	-	TRBD2
TGTGCCAGCAGCCAAAACAGGGGTTCCTACGAGCAGTACTTC	CASSQNRGSYEQYF	TRBJ2-7	TRBV14	-	TRBD1
TGTGCCAGCAGCTTAAATTTCGCCACTCAGGGGACCCAGTACTTC	CASSLNFATQGTQYF	TRBJ2-5	TRBV7-8	many	-
TGCGCCAGCAGCCAAGGAACCTACGAGCAGTACTTC	CASSQGTYEQYF	TRBJ2-7	TRBV4-1	-	-
TGTGCCAGTATGAGGACAGGGGGCTTAGATACGCAGTATTTT	CASMRTGGLDTQYF	TRBJ2-3	TRBV19	-	TRBD1
TGCGCCAGCAGCTATAGCCAGGCAGGGGCCTACGAGCAGTACTTC	CASSYSQAGAYEQYF	TRBJ2-7	TRBV4-1	-	-
TGTGCCAGCAGTTTATTCTTAGCCGATCATCAGCCCCAGCATTTT	CASSLFLADHQPQHF	TRBJ1-5	TRBV12-3/TRBV12-4	few	-
TGTGCCAGCAGCTTAGGGCGTTTTCCTTGGGACATAGAACCCCAGGATACGCAGTATTTT	CASSLGRFPWDIEPQDTQYF	TRBJ2-3	TRBV11-2	-	-
TGTGCCAGCGGCGGGGATGAGCAGTTCTTC	CASGGDEQFF	TRBJ2-1	TRBV27	-	-